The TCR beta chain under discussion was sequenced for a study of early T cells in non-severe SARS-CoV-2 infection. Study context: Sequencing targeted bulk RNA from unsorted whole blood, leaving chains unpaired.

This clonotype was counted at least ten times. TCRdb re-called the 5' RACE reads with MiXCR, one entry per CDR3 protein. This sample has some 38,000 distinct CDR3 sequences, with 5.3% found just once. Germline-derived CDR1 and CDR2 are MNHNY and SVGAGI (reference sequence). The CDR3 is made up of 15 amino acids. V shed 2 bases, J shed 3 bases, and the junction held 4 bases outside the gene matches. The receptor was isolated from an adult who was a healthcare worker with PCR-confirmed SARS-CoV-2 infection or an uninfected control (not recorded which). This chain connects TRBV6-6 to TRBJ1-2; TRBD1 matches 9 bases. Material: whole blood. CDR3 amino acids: CASSYGGQGDYGYTF. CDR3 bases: TGTGCCAGCAGTTACGGGGGACAGGGCGACTATGGCTACACCTTC.